These T cell receptor beta chains were read from a single sample in a study of cytomegalovirus exposure and HLA in healthy donors. TCRdb's table, derived via immunoSEQ multiplex PCR, lists solely in-frame clones and lacks some. Here the sample spans 180,000 or so clones, 70% to 75% being singletons. The sample was PBMCs. The receptors stem from a male donor in good health and CMV-seronegative. Both conserved end residues are part of each CDR3. D genes are given only for firm matches. Only part of the rows carry a size: once, few, many, or a class if the clone is expanded.

TRBV6-5	TRBJ2-7	-	TRBD1	CASSYSGTGDEQYF	TGTGCCAGCAGTTACTCAGGGACAGGGGACGAGCAGTACTTC
TRBV4-1	TRBJ1-4	-	-	CASSQVGGSNEKLFF	TGCGCCAGCAGCCAAGTCGGAGGATCTAATGAAAAACTGTTTTTT
TRBV10-2	TRBJ1-3	-	-	CASSDPDRNSGNTIYF	TGCGCCAGCAGTGACCCGGACAGAAACTCTGGAAACACCATATATTTT
TRBV9	TRBJ2-6	-	-	CASSINGANVLTF	TGTGCCAGCAGCATCAATGGGGCCAACGTCCTGACTTTC
TRBV27	TRBJ1-2	few	-	CASSFGRDYGYTF	TGTGCCAGCAGTTTTGGCAGGGACTATGGCTACACCTTC
TRBV2	TRBJ1-2	-	-	CASSEGQLYGYTF	TGTGCCAGCAGTGAAGGACAGCTCTATGGCTACACCTTC
TRBV6-5	TRBJ1-5	-	TRBD1	CASSTTGTQPQHF	TGTGCCAGCAGTACGACAGGGACTCAGCCCCAGCATTTT
TRBV2	TRBJ1-2	few	-	CASRVNQGASGTRYGYTF	TGTGCCAGCAGGGTCAACCAAGGGGCCTCCGGGACTCGGTATGGCTACACCTTC
TRBV30	TRBJ1-2	few	-	CAWSVQDGYTF	TGTGCCTGGAGTGTTCAGGATGGCTACACCTTC
TRBV6-6	TRBJ1-3	-	-	CASSGLRAGGNTIYF	-
TRBV6-5	TRBJ2-7	-	TRBD2	CASSYSPSGGRYEQYF	TGTGCCAGCAGTTACTCGCCTAGCGGGGGCCGCTACGAGCAGTACTTC
TRBV28	TRBJ2-7	-	TRBD1	CASSLGQGSPWPYF	TGTGCCAGCAGTTTAGGACAGGGGTCCCCATGGCCGTACTTC
TRBV5-4	TRBJ1-6	-	TRBD1	CASSNRQGNSPLHF	TGTGCCAGCAGCAATAGACAGGGTAACTCACCCCTCCACTTT
TRBV6-5	TRBJ2-1	-	-	CASTRRTGRNEQFF	TGTGCCAGCACCCGTCGTACAGGGCGCAATGAGCAGTTCTTC